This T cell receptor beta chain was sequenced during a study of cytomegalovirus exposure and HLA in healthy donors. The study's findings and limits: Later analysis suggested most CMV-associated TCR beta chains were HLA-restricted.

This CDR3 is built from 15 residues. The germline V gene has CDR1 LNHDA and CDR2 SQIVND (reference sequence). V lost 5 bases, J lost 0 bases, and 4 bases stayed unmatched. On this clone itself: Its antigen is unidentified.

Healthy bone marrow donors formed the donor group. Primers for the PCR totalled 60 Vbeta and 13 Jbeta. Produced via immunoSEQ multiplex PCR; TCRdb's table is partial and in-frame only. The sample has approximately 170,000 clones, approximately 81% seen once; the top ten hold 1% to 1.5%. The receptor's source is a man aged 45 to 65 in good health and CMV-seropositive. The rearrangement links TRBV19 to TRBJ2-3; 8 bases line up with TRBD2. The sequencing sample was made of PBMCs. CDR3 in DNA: TGTGCCAGTAGTCACACTAGCGGTAGCACAGATACGCAGTATTTT. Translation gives CASSHTSGSTDTQYF.